This TCR beta chain derives from a study of shared clonotypes between healthy human individuals. The table came from immunoSEQ multiplex PCR; TCRdb's copy has only in-frame clones and leaves some out. The profile shows approximately 2.4 million clones, 90% to 96% of them singletons. V dropped 0 bases and J dropped 0 bases, with 7 bases sitting between them. The CDR3 has 15 residues. Per the germline V gene, CDR1 is SGDLS and CDR2 is YYNGEE. Comments on this clone: Within the sample, other DNA sequences also encode this same CDR3.

This clonotype originated in a man in his late teens or twenties in good health. The chain couples TRBV9 to TRBJ1-3, with unresolved D. The sequenced sample was naive CD4+ T cells sorted from blood. Subset reported: CD45RA+ positively selected. The CDR3 nucleotides are TGTGCCAGCAGCGTAGATGGGAGCTCTGGAAACACCATATATTTT. It yields the protein CASSVDGSSGNTIYF.